The present TCR beta chain was sequenced within a study of identical twins. It was template switching that added a universal primer site, and there were unique molecular identifiers on the cDNA. TCRdb reprocessed the 5' RACE reads with MiXCR, giving one entry per CDR3 protein. The sample comprises approximately 230,000 distinct CDR3 sequences, around an eighth of which are singletons, and around 8.3% rests with the top ten. The CDR3 is 15 amino acids. Germline V gene lookup returns CDR1 KGHDR and CDR2 SFDVKD. The V end was cut by 3 bases, the J end by 7 bases, with 15 bases between. This clonotype occurred a few times.

The clonotype was recovered from a woman between 18 and 29 years old in good health. V and J are TRBV24-1 and TRBJ2-1; TRBD2 might be the D (6 bases). The sample was memory (CD45RO+) T cells sorted from blood. The CDR3 DNA reads as TGTGCCACCAGTGATCCACGGATCGCGGGGAATGAGCAGTTCTTC. It specifies CATSDPRIAGNEQFF.